This TCR beta chain emerged from a study of cytomegalovirus exposure and HLA in healthy donors. At the level of the study: About 84% of 300 to 450 genotyped donors fell in the Caucasian-associated ancestry cluster. Whole-study findings and limits: Reported results showed that the classifier diagnosed cytomegalovirus status with high specificity and sensitivity. Later analysis identified several of the most significant clusters that appeared linked to common viral pathogens.

Researchers ran the PCR with 60 Vbeta and 13 Jbeta primers. In the authors' workflow: Approximately 80 million unique TCR beta chains, roughly 11 million of them shared, were counted by a later analysis. TCRdb's copy holds only in-frame clones and misses some; the assay was immunoSEQ multiplex PCR. The V and J calls and clone size were taken over from that table, and D and trimming were inferred from the DNA. The table shows approximately 110,000 clones, with about 74% occurring only once. Of note for this clone: The target antigen is unknown.

V lost 5 bases and J lost 4, with 6 bases in between. From germline, CDR1 is SQVTM and CDR2 ANQGSEA. The length of the CDR3 is 11 residues. This clonotype originated in a woman between 50 and 59 years old in good health and CMV-seropositive. The gene calls are TRBV29-1 and TRBJ2-1; D is unclear. Sequenced material: PBMCs. The CDR3 reads CSVLRYNEQFF. CDR3 DNA: TGCAGCGTTCTACGGTACAATGAGCAGTTCTTC.